The clone carrying this T cell receptor (beta chain) was seen repeatedly, ten times or more. This record belongs to a study of blood T cells in healthy people across ages. With a J-beta primer mix and a sample-barcoded 5' primer, a second PCR ran roughly 6 to 11 cycles. TCRdb redid the calling of the 5' RACE reads with MiXCR, one entry per CDR3 protein. Of more than 500,000 distinct CDR3 sequences in the sample, 25% to 30% were seen once. Germline assignment: CDR1 SGDLS and CDR2 YYNGEE. The CDR3 is made up of 10 amino acids. The V gene lost 5 bases and the J gene lost 11 bases, with 10 bases spanning the gap. The study isolated at least 6 million PBMCs from each sample.

This TCR was recovered from a woman in her 70s in good health. Material: blood. The rearrangement joins TRBV9 to TRBJ1-1; D is uncertain. CDR3 DNA: TGTGCCAGCAGTGTGGATCGGGCTTTCTTT. Protein: CASSVDRAFF.